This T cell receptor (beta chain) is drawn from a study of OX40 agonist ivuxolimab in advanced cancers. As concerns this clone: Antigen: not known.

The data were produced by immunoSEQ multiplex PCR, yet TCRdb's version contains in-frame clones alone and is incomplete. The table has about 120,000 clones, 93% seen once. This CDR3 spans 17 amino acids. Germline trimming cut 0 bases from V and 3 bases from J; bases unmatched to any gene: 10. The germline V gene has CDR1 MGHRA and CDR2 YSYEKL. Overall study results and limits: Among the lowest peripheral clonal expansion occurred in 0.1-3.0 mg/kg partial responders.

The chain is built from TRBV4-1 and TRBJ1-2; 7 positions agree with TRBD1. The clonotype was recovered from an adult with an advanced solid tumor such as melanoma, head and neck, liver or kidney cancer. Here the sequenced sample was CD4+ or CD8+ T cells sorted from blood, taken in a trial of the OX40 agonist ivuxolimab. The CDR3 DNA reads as TGCGCCAGCAGCCAAGATCCGGGGACAGCCGAACACTATGGCTACACCTTC. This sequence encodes CASSQDPGTAEHYGYTF.